These 21 T cell receptor beta chains share one sample of origin, sequenced in a study of blood T cells in healthy people across ages. Sample-barcoded 5' priming and a J-beta primer mix drove a second PCR of 7 to 11 cycles. Each CDR3 protein is one row after TCRdb ran MiXCR on the 5' RACE reads. The sample has roughly 1.5 million distinct CDR3 sequences; roughly 43% are singletons. The source material was blood. The receptors derive from a young woman in good health.

Concerning this clonotype itself: With a much larger clone just one base away, this may be a read error. This chain links TRBV11-2 with TRBJ2-7; TRBD1 agrees at 9 bases. This CDR3 region has 16 residues. Trimming removed 2 bases from V and 7 bases from J; junction bases left unmatched: 12. Germline-derived CDR1 and CDR2 are SGHAT and FQNNGV. The chain's CDR3 is CASSLYGTGFWDEQYF. CDR3 DNA sequence: TGTGCCAGCAGCTTATATGGGACAGGGTTTTGGGATGAGCAGTACTTC. Full variable domain (missing parts from reference TRBV11-2 and TRBJ2-7): EAGVAQSPRYKIIEKRQSVAFWCNPISGHATLYWYQQILGQGPKLLIQFQNNGVVDDSQLPKDRFSAERLKGVDSTLKIQPAKLEDSAVYLCASSLYGTGFWDEQYFGPGTRLTVT.

The V gene is TRBV6-5, the J gene TRBJ2-5; no definite D call. The CDR3 contains 14 residues. Trimming shortened V by 0 bases and J by 1 base, and 6 bases separated the two germline ends. Germline loops: CDR1 MNHEY, CDR2 SVGAGI. The CDR3, as DNA: TGTGCCAGCAGTTACTCGGCCCCCCAAGAGACCCAGTACTTC. Amino acids: CASSYSAPQETQYF.

The rearrangement links TRBV4-1 to TRBJ2-7, with TRBD1 matching 9 bases. The germline V gene encodes CDR1 MGHRA and CDR2 YSYEKL. V was pared by 4 bases and J by 2 bases, with 9 bases of the junction left unmatched. The CDR3 is made up of 16 amino acids. The CDR3, as DNA: TGCGCCAGCAGCCTTGGACTCCGACAGGGGGCCTACGAGCAGTACTTC. This codes for CASSLGLRQGAYEQYF.

This clonotype was seen a handful of times. This sequence joins TRBV5-1 and TRBJ1-4; 11 bases agree with TRBD1. Germline V gene sequence: CDR1 SGHRS, CDR2 YFSETQ. Trimming at V came to 3 bases and at J to 7 bases, leaving 8 bases not matched to a gene. The CDR3 runs 16 residues. CDR3 in amino acids: CASSSEQDRGREKLFF. As DNA, the CDR3 is TGCGCCAGCAGCTCAGAACAGGACAGGGGGCGTGAAAAACTGTTTTTT.

The chain couples TRBV29-1 to TRBJ2-2, with D perhaps TRBD1 (6 bases). Germline V lookup: CDR1 SQVTM, CDR2 ANQGSEA. There are 15 residues in the CDR3. V lost 0 bases and J 3 bases, leaving 11 bases between the germline ends. The CDR3 DNA follows: TGCAGCGTTGAAGATCCCAGGGGCTACACCGGGGAGCTGTTTTTT. It is translated as CSVEDPRGYTGELFF.

V and J are TRBV20-1 and TRBJ2-1; D unclear. The germline V gene has CDR1 DFQATT and CDR2 SNEGSKA (reference sequence). V dropped 1 base and J dropped 1 base, with 8 bases sitting between them. The length of the CDR3 is 14 residues. The CDR3, as DNA: TGCAGTGCTAGAGGCGATGGGTCCTACAATGAGCAGTTCTTC. Translating it yields CSARGDGSYNEQFF.

This chain joins TRBV29-1 and TRBJ2-7, with 9 bases identical to TRBD2. J gave up 7 bases and V 3 bases, and 16 bases lay outside the gene matches. The germline CDR1 and CDR2 sequences are SQVTM and ANQGSEA. The CDR3 spans 16 residues. The CDR3 protein is CSVEGLAGTLYNEQYF. The CDR3 region has the DNA TGCAGCGTTGAGGGGCTAGCGGGGACTTTATACAATGAGCAGTACTTC.

This chain connects TRBV9 to TRBJ1-1; 7 positions match TRBD1. The CDR3 extends over 15 amino acids. Germline CDR1 reads SGDLS; CDR2 reads YYNGEE. V lost 3 bases, J lost 3 bases, and 8 bases stayed unmatched. The CDR3 spells CASSGRQGVYTEAFF. In DNA, the CDR3 is TGTGCCAGCAGCGGCCGACAGGGCGTTTACACTGAAGCTTTCTTT. Variable domain in full (rest from reference TRBV9 and TRBJ1-1): DSGVTQTPKHLITATGQRVTLRCSPRSGDLSVYWYQQSLDQGLQFLIQYYNGEERAKGNILERFSAQQFPDLHSELNLSSLELGDSALYFCASSGRQGVYTEAFFGQGTRLTVV.

The V gene is TRBV18, the J gene TRBJ2-1; 11 bases fit TRBD1. The germline CDR1 and CDR2 sequences are KGHSH and LQKENI. V was clipped by 3 bases and J by 6 bases; unmatched bases: 7. The CDR3 extends over 16 amino acids. The CDR3 protein is CASSPLGQGGLNEQFF. For the CDR3, the DNA is TGTGCCAGCTCACCCCTGGGACAGGGGGGCCTCAATGAGCAGTTCTTC.

The chain links TRBV7-9 to TRBJ2-1; D is ambiguous. The CDR3 contains 16 residues. V lost 1 base, J lost 0 bases, and 10 bases lay in between. The germline V gene encodes CDR1 SEHNR and CDR2 FQNEAQ (reference sequence). The CDR3 loop is CASSLVLSSSYNEQFF. As DNA, the CDR3 is TGTGCCAGCAGCTTAGTACTCAGTAGCTCCTACAATGAGCAGTTCTTC.

The chain employs TRBV11-2 and TRBJ2-5, with a tentative D call TRBD1 (5 bases). The ends were cut back, 9 bases at V and 5 bases at J, with 22 bases in the middle. CDR1 and CDR2 (germline): SGHAT, FQNNGV. The CDR3 loop spans 15 amino acids. The CDR3 coding sequence is TGTGCCAGTAAGCTTAGCAGGACATCCTTGGAGACCCAGTACTTC. Protein product: CASKLSRTSLETQYF.

In its sample, this clonotype was seen a few times. This chain links TRBV6-2 or TRBV6-3 with TRBJ2-7, with 10 bases that match TRBD2. With V trimmed by 5 bases and J by 2 bases, 6 bases remained unmatched. The CDR3 is made up of 15 amino acids. Germline V CDR1 and CDR2: MNHEY, SVGEGT. The CDR3 DNA reads as TGTGCCAGCAGTCGCCTCCTAGCGGGAGCCTACGAGCAGTACTTC. Protein product: CASSRLLAGAYEQYF.

The rearrangement uses TRBV20-1 and TRBJ1-6, with 7 bases aligning to TRBD1. V lost 3 bases to trimming and J lost 9 bases; unmatched junction nucleotides: 5. Looked up from germline, CDR1 is DFQATT and CDR2 is SNEGSKA (reference sequence). The CDR3 runs 13 residues. CDR3 protein: CSARTGWSSPLHF. The CDR3 region has the DNA TGCAGTGCTAGGACAGGGTGGAGTTCACCCCTCCACTTT.

The V call is TRBV20-1, the J call TRBJ2-1; 10 nucleotides line up with TRBD1. V shed 1 base, J shed 7 bases, and the junction held 7 bases outside the gene matches. This CDR3 is 15 amino acids long. Germline V CDR1 and CDR2: DFQATT, SNEGSKA (reference sequence). The CDR3 DNA sequence: TGCAGTGCTAGAGTCAGACAGGGGGCTTATAATGAGCAGTTCTTC. Its translation: CSARVRQGAYNEQFF.

This rearrangement joins TRBV6-4 to TRBJ2-1, with D uncertain. Trimming removed 6 bases from V and 10 bases from J, with 7 bases in between. The CDR3 length is 10 residues. Per germline, CDR1 MRHNA and CDR2 SNTAGT. CDR3 DNA sequence: TGTGCCAGCAGCCGGGCCGAGCAGTTCTTC. Protein: CASSRAEQFF.

This clonotype was seen more than once but under ten times. This chain links TRBV4-3 with TRBJ2-2; 7 nucleotides align to TRBD2. Germline lookup yields CDR1 LGHNA and CDR2 YSLEER. The V gene end was trimmed by 4 bases and the J gene end by 1 base; junction bases not matched to a gene: 9. The CDR3 has 17 amino acids. CDR3 sequence (DNA): TGCGCCAGCAGCCCTCCCGGGGCTAGCGGGAACACCGGGGAGCTGTTTTTT. This translates into CASSPPGASGNTGELFF.

A note on this clonotype: This may stem from a read error, because a much larger clone lies one nucleotide away. This sequence joins TRBV10-3 and TRBJ2-1, with 10 bases matching TRBD2. CDR3 length: 14 residues. The germline gives CDR1 ENHRY, CDR2 SYGVKD. Trimming at V came to 11 bases and at J to 6 bases, leaving 10 bases not matched to a gene. The CDR3 loop reads CAARSGGSGNEQFF. CDR3 DNA: TGTGCCGCCCGTAGCGGGGGGAGCGGCAATGAGCAGTTCTTC.

This clonotype has just one count. The chain joins TRBV27 to TRBJ1-4; TRBD1 might be the D (6 bases). The CDR3 is 14 residues long. Germline V gene lookup returns CDR1 MNHEY and CDR2 SMNVEV (reference sequence). V dropped 3 bases and J dropped 8 bases, with 13 bases sitting between them. The CDR3 nucleotides are TGTGCCAGCAGTTTCAGGGGCTCGAGGGAAAAACTGTTTTTT. The encoded protein is CASSFRGSREKLFF.

The rearrangement links TRBV11-2 to TRBJ2-4; maybe TRBD2 (5 bases). CDR1 is SGHAT and CDR2 is FQNNGV in the germline V gene. Trimming shortened V by 5 bases and J by 13 bases, and 18 bases separated the two germline ends. The CDR3 contains 13 residues. The CDR3 reads CASSQARGWEQYF. The CDR3 DNA reads as TGTGCCAGCAGCCAGGCCCGAGGTTGGGAGCAGTACTTC.

Ten or more counts support this clonotype. Relative to the germline gene, one junction end is altered; a read error may explain this. The V call is TRBV27, the J call TRBJ2-7, with 7 bases identical to TRBD2. The CDR3 spans 13 residues. The germline V gene has CDR1 MNHEY and CDR2 SMNVEV (reference sequence). DNA for the CDR3: TGCGCCAGCAGCCGGGGGGTTTCCTACGAGCAGTACTTC. It codes for CASSRGVSYEQYF.

In its sample, this clonotype was seen a few times. J is TRBJ2-3 and V is TRBV7-9; D possibly corresponds to TRBD1 (5 bases). Trimming cost V 4 bases and J 7 bases, with 15 bases left between them. The CDR3 runs 14 residues. Germline V lookup: CDR1 SEHNR, CDR2 FQNEAQ (reference sequence). This CDR3 reads CASSSLTDRNTQYF. The CDR3, as DNA: TGTGCCAGCAGCTCTTTGACAGACAGAAATACGCAGTATTTT.